This T cell receptor beta chain was retrieved from a study of beta chain features in type 1 diabetes. Regarding the study as a whole: A possible short-template PCR bias applies equally to patients and controls. Naive, central memory and regulatory TCRB repertoires appeared more similar among patients than healthy donors.

In the case of this clone: The antigen is unknown.

Reverse transcription of all isolated RNA meant that expressed TCRB transcripts were sequenced. Generated by immunoSEQ multiplex PCR, the TCRdb table keeps only in-frame clones and is missing some. This table holds under 450,000 clones, around 13% found once. Markers CD45RO/CCR7/CD25/CD127/CD95/CD27 served to sort CD4+ naive, central memory, regulatory and stem cell-like memory cells. This CDR3 is built from 15 residues. Germline loops: CDR1 SGHVS, CDR2 FQNEAQ. Trimming stripped 1 base from V and 2 bases from J, with 12 bases between. The V gene is TRBV7-8, the J gene TRBJ2-7; D is possibly TRBD1 (6 bases). The sequence was obtained from a young man in good health. Specimen: naive CD4+ T cells from blood. The CDR3 DNA reads as TGTGCCAGCAGCTTAGTGCCGACAGGCCCCTACGAGCAGTACGTC. Translation gives CASSLVPTGPYEQYV.